Shown below are 12 T cell receptor beta chains from a single sample sequenced in a study of regulatory T cells. Regarding the study as a whole: Hydrophobic residues at CDR3 positions 6 and 7 were enriched in conventional CD4+ T cells of CD3G-deficient patients.

No antigen is known for these receptors. Amplification used 52 TRBV primers and 13 TRBJ primers. Clones were sequenced by immunoSEQ multiplex PCR, and TCRdb holds only the in-frame ones, with some missing. The table shows almost 30,000 clones, with roughly 90% occurring only once. Sequencing was carried out using conventional CD4+ T cells sorted from blood. Receptor source: a person between 18 and 30 years old with CD3G deficiency.

V usage is TRBV4-3 and J usage is TRBJ1-3; D possibly corresponds to TRBD1 (5 bases). V lost 3 bases and J 2 bases, leaving 14 bases between the germline ends. The CDR3 consists of 16 residues. Germline-derived CDR1 and CDR2 are LGHNA and YSLEER. CDR3 sequence reads: CASSHRARVTGNTIYF. Here the CDR3 DNA reads TGCGCCAGCAGCCACCGGGCCAGGGTGACTGGAAACACCATATATTTT.

The CDR3 region has the DNA TGTGCCAGCAGCTTAGCAAGGGGCTCTTGGGGGAATGAGCAGTTCTTC. It encodes CASSLARGSWGNEQFF. The chain is built from TRBV7-9 and TRBJ2-1; TRBD1 or TRBD2 may be the D gene (5 bases each). CDR3 length equals 16 residues. Germline V lookup: CDR1 SEHNR, CDR2 FQNEAQ (reference sequence). V was pared by 0 bases and J by 7 bases, with 16 bases between.

The rearrangement links TRBV10-2 to TRBJ1-2; a weak D match, TRBD1 (5 bases). The V end was cut by 5 bases, the J end by 8 bases, with 12 bases between. Germline V CDR1 and CDR2: WSHSY, SAAADI. The CDR3 loop spans 12 amino acids. The CDR3 coding sequence is TGCGCCAGCAGTCGGGACGCTGGGGGCTACACCTTC. Amino acid sequence: CASSRDAGGYTF.

The chain carries TRBV5-1 and TRBJ2-3; perhaps TRBD1 as D (5 bases). The CDR3 sequence is 15 residues long. V lost 0 bases to trimming and J lost 6 bases, with 14 bases between them. The germline V gene encodes CDR1 SGHRS and CDR2 YFSETQ. The CDR3 here is CASSLDQGPRDTQYF. The CDR3 nucleotides read TGCGCCAGCAGCTTGGATCAGGGTCCCCGCGATACGCAGTATTTT.

The chain carries TRBV7-9 and TRBJ2-7, with D perhaps matching TRBD1 or TRBD2 (5 bases each). The length of the CDR3 is 13 residues. In germline, CDR1 is SEHNR, CDR2 FQNEAQ (reference sequence). The V end was cut by 4 bases, the J end by 3 bases, with 10 bases between. The DNA for the CDR3 is TGTGCCAGCAGCTCCGATGGGGGCTACGAGCAGTACTTC. Translated: CASSSDGGYEQYF.

The V and J genes are TRBV5-1 and TRBJ2-3; 11 nucleotides agree with TRBD2. This CDR3 spans 17 amino acids. V was clipped by 2 bases and J by 0 bases; unmatched bases: 5. The V gene's germline CDR1 is SGHRS and CDR2 YFSETQ. The CDR3 region is CASSFTASGGSTDTQYF. In nucleotides, the CDR3 is TGCGCCAGCAGCTTTACGGCTAGCGGGGGGAGCACAGATACGCAGTATTTT. The whole variable domain, filled in from reference TRBV5-1 and TRBJ2-3, reads KAGVTQTPRYLIKTRGQQVTLSCSPISGHRSVSWYQQTPGQGLQFLFEYFSETQRNKGNFPGRFSGRQFSNSRSEMNVSTLELGDSALYLCASSFTASGGSTDTQYFGPGTRLTVL.

This sequence joins TRBV5-4 and TRBJ2-1; 7 bases line up with TRBD1. Germline V gene data show CDR1 as SGHNT and CDR2 as YYREEE (reference sequence). The CDR3 loop spans 15 amino acids. With 4 bases clipped from V and 1 base from J, the junction kept 5 bases outside the gene matches. CDR3 bases: TGTGCCAGCAGCCGCGACAGGGTTTCCTACAATGAGCAGTTCTTC. Its translation: CASSRDRVSYNEQFF.

This chain joins TRBV28 and TRBJ1-5; TRBD1 might be the D (5 bases). Between the trimmed V and J ends, which lost 7 bases and 2 bases, there was a span of 15 bases. Germline-derived CDR1 and CDR2 are MDHEN and SYDVKM. The CDR3 contains 15 residues. The CDR3: CASNFRGSGNQPQHF. The CDR3 coding sequence is TGTGCCAGCAACTTTCGGGGGTCGGGCAATCAGCCCCAGCATTTT.

This chain connects TRBV28 to TRBJ2-1; no clear D. The germline CDR1 and CDR2 sequences are MDHEN and SYDVKM. The CDR3 extends over 15 amino acids. V was cut by 3 bases and J by 0 bases, with 9 bases left in between. CDR3 sequence reads: CASSFRRHSYNEQFF. CDR3 in DNA: TGTGCCAGCAGTTTTAGGCGGCACTCCTACAATGAGCAGTTCTTC. The variable domain in full, with the rest retrieved from reference TRBV28 and TRBJ2-1, is DVKVTQSSRYLVKRTGEKVFLECVQDMDHENMFWYRQDPGLGLRLIYFSYDVKMKEKGDIPEGYSVSREKKERFSLILESASTNQTSMYLCASSFRRHSYNEQFFGPGTRLTVL.

J is TRBJ2-7 and V is TRBV5-1; a possible D gene is TRBD1 (5 bases). The V gene lost 3 bases and the J gene lost 2 bases, with 15 bases spanning the gap. This CDR3 has 15 residues. Germline values: CDR1 SGHRS, CDR2 YFSETQ. The CDR3 is CASSSGSAAPYEQYF. DNA for the CDR3: TGCGCCAGCAGCTCAGGGTCAGCAGCGCCCTACGAGCAGTACTTC.

V and J are TRBV6-1 and TRBJ2-7; the D is unclear. Trimming removed 3 bases at V and 7 bases at J, with 16 bases between. CDR3 length: 14 amino acids. Germline CDR1 MNHNS, CDR2 SASEGT. DNA for the CDR3: TGTGCCAGCAGTGAGACCGCCGCTCTACGTGAGCAGTACTTC. Translation: CASSETAALREQYF.

This clone was observed once. The chain couples TRBV7-8 to TRBJ1-5; no definite D call. CDR1 is SGHVS, CDR2 FQNEAQ, per germline. V dropped 5 bases and J dropped 1 base, with 6 bases sitting between them. This CDR3 has 13 residues. CDR3 DNA: TGTGCCAGCAGCACCGACAGCAATCAGCCCCAGCATTTT. It encodes CASSTDSNQPQHF.